Below, 15 T cell receptor beta chains from the same sample are listed, as sequenced in a study of CD8 T cells in Susac syndrome (dated by TCRdb to between 2018 and 2020). The method was the immunoSEQ multiplex PCR assay. RNA was extracted using the RNeasy kit, and roughly 0.45 to 1 microgram was reverse transcribed with random hexamers. TCRdb passed the public sequencing reads through fastp at Q25 and MiXCR, retaining productive beta sequences. Each record represents a unique CDR3 protein, reported with the most common genes and DNA among its rows. This sample has under 150,000 distinct CDR3 sequences in its table, and about 95% of those were observed once. The biggest ten clones account for roughly 0.14% of the sample. The sample taken for sequencing was CD4+ T cells from PBMCs. The receptor set was obtained from a human donor with Susac syndrome.

The rearrangement links TRBV6-5 to TRBJ1-2; tentative D call: TRBD1 (5 bases). Trimming shortened V by 5 bases and J by 4 bases, and 14 bases separated the two germline ends. Germline values: CDR1 MNHEY, CDR2 SVGAGI. The CDR3 runs to 14 residues. The CDR3 region is CASSEGIRAYGYTF. The CDR3 nucleotides are TGTGCCAGCAGTGAAGGAATCAGGGCCTATGGCTACACCTTC.

The DNA for the CDR3 is TGCGCCAGCAGCTTGGCCGCACGCGCGAACACCGGGGAGCTGTTTTTT. As protein: CASSLAARANTGELFF. The chain combines TRBV5-1 with TRBJ2-2, with no clear D. V lost 0 bases and J 0 bases, leaving 9 bases between the germline ends. CDR3 length: 16 amino acids. CDR1 and CDR2 from the germline V gene are SGHRS and YFSETQ.

This clonotype was detected once. This chain links TRBV6-2 or TRBV6-3 with TRBJ2-7; 8 positions agree with TRBD1. The V and J ends lost 2 bases and 6 bases, in that order; junction bases with no gene match: 9. The length of the CDR3 is 15 residues. Per germline, CDR1 MNHEY and CDR2 SVGEGT. The CDR3 nucleotides read TGTGCCAGCAGTTACCCAACGGTGGACAGGGCCGAGCAGTACTTC. Its translation: CASSYPTVDRAEQYF.

This clonotype was seen a single time. V gene TRBV30 combines with J gene TRBJ2-3, with 15 bases aligning to TRBD2. This CDR3 contains 16 residues. Germline V gives CDR1 GTSNPN, CDR2 SVGIG (reference sequence). Losses at the gene ends were 2 bases for V and 3 bases for J; bases not matched to a gene: 3. CDR3 protein: CAWSLGLAGGTDTQYF. Here the CDR3 DNA reads TGTGCCTGGAGTTTGGGACTAGCGGGAGGAACAGATACGCAGTATTTT.

This clonotype was seen just once. The V and J genes are TRBV24-1 and TRBJ2-5; D is tentatively TRBD1 or TRBD2 (5 bases each). The germline CDR1 and CDR2 sequences are KGHDR and SFDVKD. Trimming cost V 9 bases and J 5 bases, with 21 bases left between them. The CDR3 covers 15 residues. The CDR3 loop is CATGSTRGVRETQYF. CDR3 bases: TGTGCCACCGGGTCCACGAGGGGAGTGAGGGAGACCCAGTACTTC.

The chain is built from TRBV25-1 and TRBJ2-3, with D tentatively TRBD2 (5 bases). The ends were cut back, 6 bases at V and 2 bases at J, with 9 bases in the middle. The CDR3 runs to 13 residues. Germline-derived CDR1 and CDR2 are MGHDK and SYGVNS. Written as DNA, the CDR3 is TGTGCCAGCAGCGCGGGTCTCACAGATACGCAGTATTTT. Its translation: CASSAGLTDTQYF.

V is TRBV30 and J is TRBJ1-5, with D possibly matching TRBD1 (6 bases). Germline V gene sequence: CDR1 GTSNPN, CDR2 SVGIG (reference sequence). This CDR3 is built from 15 residues. V lost 3 bases, J lost 2 bases, and 14 bases lay in between. The DNA of the CDR3 is TGTGCCTGGAGCTTCAGGGGAGCTGGCAATCAGCCCCAGCATTTT. Translation gives CAWSFRGAGNQPQHF.

The CDR3 bases are TGTGCCTGGAGCCCTAACACCGGGGAGCTGTTTTTT. It yields the protein CAWSPNTGELFF. The gene calls are TRBV30 and TRBJ2-2; D gene uncertain. The germline V gene encodes CDR1 GTSNPN and CDR2 SVGIG (reference sequence). V shed 3 bases and J shed 2 bases, with 4 bases lying between them. The CDR3 consists of 12 residues.

The V call is TRBV30, the J call TRBJ1-2, with TRBD1 matching 7 bases. Germline V gene data show CDR1 as GTSNPN and CDR2 as SVGIG (reference sequence). V was pared by 0 bases and J by 10 bases, with 5 bases of the junction left unmatched. The CDR3 sequence is 12 residues long. CDR3 amino acids: CAWSVGTAAYTF. The CDR3 DNA reads TGTGCCTGGAGTGTGGGGACAGCCGCCTACACCTTC.

This clonotype was detected only once. The chain recombines TRBV29-1 with TRBJ2-1; D gene uncertain. V lost 6 bases and J 10 bases, leaving 19 bases between the germline ends. This CDR3 comprises 13 residues. Germline V CDR1 and CDR2: SQVTM, ANQGSEA. In DNA form, the CDR3 reads TGCAGCGTCGAGCCCCAAGCCCGGGCGGAGCAGTTCTTC. Protein sequence: CSVEPQARAEQFF.

V gene TRBV5-1 combines with J gene TRBJ2-1, with D perhaps given as TRBD1 or TRBD2 (5 bases each). The CDR3 totals 16 residues. Deletions cut 4 bases from V and 3 bases from J, with 17 bases between. Germline CDR1 reads SGHRS; CDR2 reads YFSETQ. This CDR3 is CASSATGTPGYNEQFF. As DNA, the CDR3 is TGCGCCAGCAGCGCAACCGGGACGCCAGGCTACAATGAGCAGTTCTTC.

The chain combines TRBV27 with TRBJ2-7, with 8 bases identical to TRBD1. The CDR3 length is 14 residues. Germline V gives CDR1 MNHEY, CDR2 SMNVEV (reference sequence). Unmatched junction bases numbered 6, after V lost 7 bases and J lost 1 base. CDR3 sequence reads: CASNQNRGSYEQYF. CDR3 DNA sequence: TGTGCCAGCAACCAAAACAGGGGGTCCTACGAGCAGTACTTC.

The J gene is TRBJ2-3, the V gene TRBV20-1, with 10 bases identical to TRBD2. This CDR3 is built from 20 residues. The germline V gene encodes CDR1 DFQATT and CDR2 SNEGSKA (reference sequence). The junction had 20 bases not matched to a gene; V was cut back by 0 bases and J by 5 bases. In nucleotides, the CDR3 is TGCAGTGCTAGAGATAAAGCTGGGGAATTTAAGCGGGGGGGCCAAGATACGCAGTATTTT. Protein product: CSARDKAGEFKRGGQDTQYF.

The genes are TRBV20-1 and TRBJ2-1; TRBD2 matches at 12 bases. The CDR3 totals 14 residues. V was clipped by 4 bases and J by 10 bases; unmatched bases: 8. CDR1 and CDR2 from the germline V gene are DFQATT and SNEGSKA (reference sequence). CDR3: CSATTSGGLREQFF. The CDR3 nucleotides are TGCAGTGCTACGACTAGCGGGGGCCTTAGGGAGCAGTTCTTC.

This clonotype has just one count. V gene TRBV30 combines with J gene TRBJ2-7; D remains unclear. The V gene's germline CDR1 is GTSNPN and CDR2 SVGIG (reference sequence). Deletions cut 0 bases from V and 2 bases from J, with 8 bases between. CDR3 length equals 13 residues. This CDR3 reads CAWSVLRPYEQYF. In DNA, the CDR3 is TGTGCCTGGAGTGTGTTGAGACCCTACGAGCAGTACTTC.